One and the same sample provided the 14 T cell receptor beta chains below, sequenced in a study of cytomegalovirus exposure and HLA in healthy donors. This PCR relied on a set of 60 Vbeta primers and 13 Jbeta primers. The assay was immunoSEQ multiplex PCR, and TCRdb's table has in-frame clones only and misses some. The profile shows fewer than 200,000 clones, 81% of them singletons. Input material: PBMCs. These receptor sequences come from a man aged 35 to 55 in good health and CMV-seropositive.

This chain connects TRBV11-1 to TRBJ1-2; TRBD1 aligns across 8 bases. The CDR3 sequence is 17 residues long. The junction had 11 bases not matched to a gene; V was cut back by 0 bases and J by 5 bases. Per germline, CDR1 SGHAT and CDR2 FQDESV (reference sequence). In nucleotides, the CDR3 is TGTGCCAGCAGCTTAGCAGATGGGAGACAGGGGAAGTATGGCTACACCTTC. It encodes CASSLADGRQGKYGYTF.

The genes are TRBV19 and TRBJ1-5; D is perhaps TRBD1 (5 bases). Germline V gene sequence: CDR1 LNHDA, CDR2 SQIVND (reference sequence). This CDR3 has 16 residues. V lost 6 bases and J lost 2, with 17 bases in between. The CDR3 reads CASRLGGDFGNQPQHF. DNA for the CDR3: TGTGCCAGTAGGCTGGGGGGAGATTTCGGCAATCAGCCCCAGCATTTT.

V usage is TRBV6-5 and J usage is TRBJ2-3; tentative D call: TRBD2 (6 bases). V was trimmed by 8 bases and J by 10 bases, leaving 13 bases between them. This CDR3 contains 11 residues. Per the germline V gene, CDR1 is MNHEY and CDR2 is SVGAGI. The CDR3 loop reads CASRLSGAQYF. CDR3 in DNA: TGTGCCAGCCGGCTATCGGGGGCGCAGTATTTT.

The V call is TRBV10-3, the J call TRBJ2-5; 11 positions match TRBD1. Losses at the gene ends were 9 bases for V and 5 bases for J; bases not matched to a gene: 11. CDR1 is ENHRY, CDR2 SYGVKD, per germline. The CDR3 runs 15 residues. CDR3 bases: TGTGCCATTAAAGGTACCGGACAGGGGGCCGAGACCCAGTACTTC. Its translation: CAIKGTGQGAETQYF.

The CDR3 nucleotides are TGTGCCAGCCGCCCCGGGAGGACCTACGAGCAGTACTTC. Its translation: CASRPGRTYEQYF. The rearrangement joins TRBV6-1 to TRBJ2-7; 7 bases are a match to TRBD2. The germline gives CDR1 MNHNS, CDR2 SASEGT. V trimming: 8 bases; J trimming: 2 bases; junction bases outside the gene matches: 6. The CDR3 has 13 residues.

This chain connects TRBV4-2 to TRBJ2-7; the match to TRBD1 covers 9 bases. The germline V gene has CDR1 LGHNA and CDR2 YNFKEQ. The CDR3 loop spans 16 amino acids. V dropped 3 bases and J dropped 5; count of bases not matched to a gene: 11. DNA for the CDR3: TGTGCCAGCAGCCAGCCGGGACAGGGTTTCACCCACGAGCAGTACTTC. Translated, it gives CASSQPGQGFTHEQYF.

The chain has TRBV19 and TRBJ2-5, with D perhaps TRBD2 (5 bases). Germline CDR1 LNHDA, CDR2 SQIVND (reference sequence). This CDR3 has 13 residues. V lost 5 bases to trimming and J lost 7 bases, with 14 bases between them. The CDR3 sequence: CASSLALRGTQYF. The CDR3 coding sequence is TGTGCCAGTAGTCTAGCACTCCGTGGGACCCAGTACTTC.

This chain joins TRBV5-1 and TRBJ2-3; 12 bases are a match to TRBD2. Germline CDR1 reads SGHRS; CDR2 reads YFSETQ. The ends lost 3 bases at V and 2 bases at J; junction bases unmatched: 22. CDR3 length equals 22 residues. DNA for the CDR3: TGCGCCAGCAGCTCCACAGGACTAGCGGGATGGGATGGCCTAGGGTACACAGATACGCAGTATTTT. Protein: CASSSTGLAGWDGLGYTDTQYF. Combining the CDR3 with reference TRBV5-1 and TRBJ2-3 gives the whole variable domain KAGVTQTPRYLIKTRGQQVTLSCSPISGHRSVSWYQQTPGQGLQFLFEYFSETQRNKGNFPGRFSGRQFSNSRSEMNVSTLELGDSALYLCASSSTGLAGWDGLGYTDTQYFGPGTRLTVL.

In its sample, this clone was seen a few times. CDR3 sequence reads: CASSASGLYGANVLTF. CDR3 nucleotide sequence: TGTGCCAGCAGTGCGAGCGGACTATATGGGGCCAACGTCCTGACTTTC. This chain uses TRBV2 with TRBJ2-6, with D tentatively TRBD2 (6 bases). The CDR3 sequence is 16 residues long. Looked up from germline, CDR1 is SNHLY and CDR2 is FYNNEI. Trimming removed 4 bases at V and 3 bases at J, with 13 bases between.

The chain has TRBV7-6 and TRBJ2-6, with 14 bases aligning to TRBD2. The length of the CDR3 is 21 residues. V lost 2 bases to trimming and J lost 2 bases; unmatched junction nucleotides: 11. CDR1 and CDR2 (germline): SGHVS, FNYEAQ. This CDR3 reads CASSLFHLRGLAGAGANVLTF. The CDR3, as DNA: TGTGCCAGCAGCTTATTTCACCTCCGGGGACTAGCGGGAGCTGGGGCCAACGTCCTGACTTTC.

This chain uses TRBV6-4 with TRBJ1-1; 8 bases fit TRBD1. Germline CDR1 is MRHNA and CDR2 is SNTAGT. The J segment lost 1 base and the V segment lost 6 bases, leaving 4 bases of the junction unmatched. There are 14 residues in the CDR3. The CDR3 sequence is CASRPTGANTEAFF. The CDR3 DNA is TGTGCCAGCAGGCCGACAGGGGCGAACACTGAAGCTTTCTTT.

The chain joins TRBV12-5 to TRBJ1-5; TRBD1 aligns across 7 bases. Trimming removed 2 bases from V and 3 bases from J; junction bases left unmatched: 10. CDR3 length: 17 residues. Germline CDR1 and CDR2: LGHNT and FRNRAP. CDR3 loop: CASGLKFGDSYNQPQHF. As DNA, the CDR3 is TGTGCTAGTGGTTTGAAGTTCGGGGACAGCTACAATCAGCCCCAGCATTTT.

V usage is TRBV2 and J usage is TRBJ2-7; maybe TRBD2 (6 bases). Germline V gene lookup returns CDR1 SNHLY and CDR2 FYNNEI. The V and J ends lost 6 bases and 6 bases respectively, with 9 bases between them. The CDR3 length is 11 residues. The CDR3 DNA reads TGTGCCAGCAGACTAGCTGCCGAGCAGTACTTC. This gives the protein CASRLAAEQYF.

The chain recombines TRBV7-9 with TRBJ2-3; TRBD1 matches 7 bases. Unmatched junction bases numbered 7, after V lost 4 bases and J lost 0 bases. Germline V gives CDR1 SEHNR, CDR2 FQNEAQ (reference sequence). The CDR3 consists of 16 residues. The CDR3 region has the DNA TGTGCCAGCAGCTCTAGTCGACAGGGTAGCACAGATACGCAGTATTTT. It is translated as CASSSSRQGSTDTQYF.